This entry lists 31 T cell receptor beta chains sequenced from one sample in a study of T cells after yellow fever vaccination. A single record per CDR3 protein comes from TCRdb applying MiXCR to the 5' RACE reads. In the table there are about 320,000 distinct CDR3 sequences, about 6.6% of which are singletons. Source: PBMCs, taken approximately 47 days after the first yellow fever vaccination. These receptors all come from a young man who received the YFV17D yellow fever vaccine.

The chain links TRBV14 to TRBJ1-2; 7 nucleotides align to TRBD1. The junction had 6 bases not matched to a gene; V was cut back by 0 bases and J by 5 bases. This CDR3 contains 15 residues. Germline CDR1 is SGHDN and CDR2 is FVKESK. In DNA, the CDR3 is TGTGCCAGCAGCCAAGAGGTTGGGACAGCTTATGGCTACACCTTC. Residues: CASSQEVGTAYGYTF.

This clonotype was seen a handful of times. The chain links TRBV4-1 to TRBJ1-2; D possibly corresponds to TRBD1 (6 bases). V lost 0 bases and J 5 bases, leaving 19 bases between the germline ends. The CDR3 is 17 amino acids. The V gene's germline CDR1 is MGHRA and CDR2 YSYEKL. The CDR3 bases are TGCGCCAGCAGCCAAGATTCGACAACGGGGGCAAGTTATGGCTACACCTTC. This gives the protein CASSQDSTTGASYGYTF.

The V and J genes are TRBV20-1 and TRBJ2-1; 10 bases are shared with TRBD2. This CDR3 comprises 15 residues. V lost 3 bases and J lost 3; bases outside the gene matches: 5. Germline values: CDR1 DFQATT, CDR2 SNEGSKA (reference sequence). The CDR3 DNA is TGCAGTGCTAGGAGCGAGCGGGGGGGCTACAATGAGCAGTTCTTC. As protein: CSARSERGGYNEQFF.

The rearrangement links TRBV5-1 to TRBJ2-2; weak D call: TRBD1 (6 bases). Germline CDR1 reads SGHRS; CDR2 reads YFSETQ. The germline V and J ends were trimmed by 2 bases and 4 bases, with 9 bases remaining between them. The CDR3 runs to 14 residues. In DNA, the CDR3 is TGCGCCAGCAGCTTCCAGGGGATCACCGGGGAGCTGTTTTTT. The encoded protein is CASSFQGITGELFF.

V is TRBV5-1 and J is TRBJ2-5; no definite D call. CDR1 is SGHRS, CDR2 YFSETQ, per germline. The CDR3 sequence is 15 residues long. The V and J ends lost 1 base and 1 base respectively, with 11 bases between them. The CDR3 spells CASSLRVPSQETQYF. CDR3 nucleotide sequence: TGCGCCAGCAGCTTGAGGGTCCCTAGCCAAGAGACCCAGTACTTC.

The CDR3 region has the DNA TGCAGTGCTAGTACTAGCCCGGGGGGGGGAAATCAGCCCCAGCATTTT. This translates into CSASTSPGGGNQPQHF. V usage is TRBV20-1 and J usage is TRBJ1-5; a possible D gene is TRBD1 (5 bases). The CDR3 extends over 16 amino acids. V was cut by 3 bases and J by 4 bases, with 19 bases left in between. Per the germline V gene, CDR1 is DFQATT and CDR2 is SNEGSKA (reference sequence).

The J gene is TRBJ2-7, the V gene TRBV7-8; TRBD1 is a possible D gene (5 bases). This CDR3 contains 13 residues. Trimming shortened V by 3 bases and J by 3 bases, and 9 bases separated the two germline ends. Germline assignment: CDR1 SGHVS and CDR2 FQNEAQ. The CDR3: CASSFQGNYEQYF. Here the CDR3 DNA reads TGTGCCAGCAGCTTTCAGGGAAACTACGAGCAGTACTTC.

The chain recombines TRBV6-5 with TRBJ2-1, with 9 bases that match TRBD1. The germline CDR1 and CDR2 sequences are MNHEY and SVGAGI. The CDR3 is 15 residues long. The ends lost 7 bases at V and 9 bases at J; junction bases unmatched: 13. The CDR3 loop reads CASTSRPTGGSEQFF. The CDR3 coding sequence is TGTGCCAGCACTTCCCGCCCGACAGGGGGTTCTGAGCAGTTCTTC.

The rearrangement joins TRBV10-2 to TRBJ2-7; D perhaps matches TRBD2 (6 bases). This CDR3 has 14 residues. The germline gives CDR1 WSHSY, CDR2 SAAADI. V was clipped by 3 bases and J by 1 base, with 10 bases between them. CDR3 region: CASSEKGLSYEQYF. For the CDR3, the DNA is TGCGCCAGCAGTGAAAAGGGACTGTCCTACGAGCAGTACTTC.

The chain recombines TRBV6-1 with TRBJ2-2; D might be TRBD1 or TRBD2, each matching 6 bases. CDR3 length equals 15 residues. The germline V and J ends were trimmed by 7 bases and 0 bases, with 12 bases remaining between them. Germline V gene data show CDR1 as MNHNS and CDR2 as SASEGT. The DNA of the CDR3 is TGTGCCAGCAAGAAGGGGGGCACGAACACCGGGGAGCTGTTTTTT. Its protein product is CASKKGGTNTGELFF.

This clonotype was found a few times. The V and J genes are TRBV5-1 and TRBJ2-1, with D maybe TRBD2 (6 bases). This CDR3 contains 16 residues. V was trimmed by 7 bases and J by 2 bases, leaving 19 bases between them. Germline V gives CDR1 SGHRS, CDR2 YFSETQ. The CDR3: CASGGARGTTYNEQFF. As DNA, the CDR3 is TGCGCCAGCGGTGGTGCCCGGGGGACCACCTACAATGAGCAGTTCTTC. The complete variable domain, with remaining parts taken from reference TRBV5-1 and TRBJ2-1, reads KAGVTQTPRYLIKTRGQQVTLSCSPISGHRSVSWYQQTPGQGLQFLFEYFSETQRNKGNFPGRFSGRQFSNSRSEMNVSTLELGDSALYLCASGGARGTTYNEQFFGPGTRLTVL.

This clonotype was recorded at least ten times. The rearrangement links TRBV5-1 to TRBJ2-7; a possible D gene is TRBD1 (6 bases). With 4 bases removed from V and 1 base from J, the gap between germline ends came to 12 bases. The CDR3 covers 14 residues. The V gene's germline CDR1 is SGHRS and CDR2 YFSETQ. Here the CDR3 DNA reads TGCGCCAGCAGCCGAGAGGGACAATCCTACGAGCAGTACTTC. Translation: CASSREGQSYEQYF.

The rearrangement links TRBV6-1 to TRBJ2-7; TRBD2 matches at 7 bases. Germline values: CDR1 MNHNS, CDR2 SASEGT. The junction had 14 bases not matched to a gene; V was cut back by 6 bases and J by 6 bases. The CDR3 loop spans 15 amino acids. CDR3 sequence (DNA): TGTGCCAGCAGCGCAAGGACTAGTCCCCTCTTCGAGCAGTACTTC. Its translation: CASSARTSPLFEQYF.

The CDR3 nucleotides read TGCAGTGCTAGTGGTAGGGGTGACGGGGAGCTGTTTTTT. Translation gives CSASGRGDGELFF. This chain joins TRBV20-1 and TRBJ2-2; D may be TRBD1 (5 bases). Germline CDR1 DFQATT, CDR2 SNEGSKA (reference sequence). Trimming left V 3 bases short and J 7 bases short, with 12 bases between. The CDR3 is made up of 13 amino acids.

This clonotype appeared many times. The rearrangement links TRBV21-1 to TRBJ1-1; the tabulated D call, TRBD1, remains unverified against the DNA. TRBV21-1 is classified as a pseudogene. The CDR3 loop spans 15 amino acids. The CDR3 DNA sequence: TGTGCCAGCAGCAAAGCCCCGGGACAGGGACCCGAAGCTTTCTTT. Residues: CASSKAPGQGPEAFF.

The chain couples TRBV3-1 to TRBJ2-1; D is unclear. Trimming left V 4 bases short and J 4 bases short, with 14 bases between. This CDR3 contains 15 residues. Germline assignment: CDR1 LGHDT and CDR2 YNNKEL (reference sequence). The CDR3 region is CASSPWAGPYNEQFF. The CDR3 coding sequence is TGTGCCAGCAGCCCTTGGGCCGGGCCTTACAATGAGCAGTTCTTC.

This chain links TRBV20-1 with TRBJ1-2, with D possibly being TRBD1 (6 bases). The CDR3 runs to 14 residues. The V end lost 6 bases, the J end lost 3 bases, and 17 bases lay between the germline ends. The germline CDR1 and CDR2 sequences are DFQATT and SNEGSKA (reference sequence). The CDR3, as DNA: TGCAGTGCCAGTACAGGGTTTAACGACTATGGCTACACCTTC. Its translation is CSASTGFNDYGYTF.

The chain links TRBV20-1 to TRBJ2-5; possible D gene TRBD2, 5 bases. The V gene lost 0 bases and the J gene lost 1 base, with 12 bases spanning the gap. From germline, CDR1 is DFQATT and CDR2 SNEGSKA (reference sequence). This CDR3 is built from 15 residues. CDR3 residues: CSARDPSGPQETQYF. For the CDR3, the DNA is TGCAGTGCTAGAGATCCAAGCGGACCCCAAGAGACCCAGTACTTC.

The table lists this clonotype with a few counts. The chain combines TRBV7-3 with TRBJ2-3; D not resolved. The V end was cut by 5 bases, the J end by 1 base, with 13 bases between. Germline CDR1 reads SGHTA; CDR2 reads FQGTGA. This CDR3 has 15 residues. The CDR3 DNA reads TGTGCCAGCAGCCCCTACCCAGACGGCACAGATACGCAGTATTTT. As protein: CASSPYPDGTDTQYF. The full variable domain, its missing parts supplied by reference TRBV7-3 and TRBJ2-3, is GAGVSQTPSNKVTEKGKYVELRCDPISGHTALYWYRQSLGQGPEFLIYFQGTGAADDSGLPNDRFFAVRPEGSVSTLKIQRTERGDSAVYLCASSPYPDGTDTQYFGPGTRLTVL.

The table lists this clonotype with many counts. The chain is built from TRBV10-3 and TRBJ2-7; 7 positions match TRBD1. Trimming removed 8 bases from V and 3 bases from J; junction bases left unmatched: 10. This CDR3 has 14 residues. Germline V gene data show CDR1 as ENHRY and CDR2 as SYGVKD. The CDR3 DNA sequence: TGTGCCATCTCTGGGTCCGCAGGGGGCTACGAGCAGTACTTC. This encodes CAISGSAGGYEQYF.

The table lists this clonotype with a few counts. The chain combines TRBV5-6 with TRBJ1-5, with D uncertain. CDR1 SGHDT and CDR2 YYEEEE come from the germline V gene. V shed 4 bases and J shed 3 bases, with 14 bases lying between them. CDR3 length: 15 residues. The CDR3, as DNA: TGTGCCAGCAGCGCGGAGGGAGGATACAATCAGCCCCAGCATTTT. It is translated as CASSAEGGYNQPQHF.

Only a few counts were recorded for this clonotype. The J gene is TRBJ1-3, the V gene TRBV6-2 or TRBV6-3; no clear D gene. The germline V gene encodes CDR1 MNHEY and CDR2 SVGEGT. Trimming removed 2 bases from V and 7 bases from J, with 9 bases in between. The CDR3 length is 13 residues. CDR3 in DNA: TGTGCCAGCAGTTACGGCCAGGCGAACACCATATATTTT. This translates into CASSYGQANTIYF.

Many counts were recorded for this clonotype. J is TRBJ2-7 and V is TRBV5-1, with D perhaps given as TRBD1 or TRBD2 (5 bases each). V was shortened by 0 bases and J by 2 bases, with 9 bases between the two germline ends. Germline V gene sequence: CDR1 SGHRS, CDR2 YFSETQ. The CDR3 length is 14 residues. CDR3: CASSLDRGAYEQYV. The CDR3 region has the DNA TGCGCCAGCAGCTTGGACAGAGGGGCCTACGAGCAGTACGTC.

Many counts were recorded for this clonotype. The genes are TRBV28 and TRBJ2-2; TRBD1 matches 8 bases. CDR1 MDHEN and CDR2 SYDVKM come from the germline V gene. This CDR3 has 16 amino acids. V lost 2 bases and J lost 4; bases outside the gene matches: 6. The CDR3 DNA is TGTGCCAGCAGTTTAGACAGGGGAAAGTTCACCGGGGAGCTGTTTTTT. This sequence encodes CASSLDRGKFTGELFF.

In nucleotides, the CDR3 is TGCGCCAGCAGCTTCCAAGGGGATCAAGAGACCCAGTACTTC. Its translation: CASSFQGDQETQYF. This rearrangement joins TRBV5-1 to TRBJ2-5, with TRBD1 as a possible D gene (5 bases). Trimming took 2 bases from V and 2 from J, leaving 10 bases between them. The CDR3 runs to 14 residues. CDR1 is SGHRS and CDR2 is YFSETQ in the germline V gene.

This clonotype was counted at least ten times. The V gene is TRBV5-1, the J gene TRBJ2-2, with D maybe TRBD1 (5 bases). V lost 7 bases and J lost 2, with 12 bases in between. Germline V gene lookup returns CDR1 SGHRS and CDR2 YFSETQ. This CDR3 has 14 amino acids. CDR3 bases: TGCGCCAGCCAGCCAGGGCCAAACACCGGGGAGCTGTTTTTT. Translated, it gives CASQPGPNTGELFF.

This clonotype appeared a few times. The rearrangement joins TRBV7-9 to TRBJ1-2; no reliable D call. V gave up 2 bases and J gave up 4 bases, with 8 bases separating them. The CDR3 is 13 amino acids. CDR1 is SEHNR and CDR2 is FQNEAQ in the germline V gene (reference sequence). The CDR3 DNA follows: TGTGCCAGCAGCTTACTGGATACCTATGGCTACACCTTC. This gives the protein CASSLLDTYGYTF.

This clonotype was seen ten or more times. This chain connects TRBV29-1 to TRBJ1-2, with no clear D. Looked up from germline, CDR1 is SQVTM and CDR2 is ANQGSEA. The CDR3 consists of 10 residues. Trimming removed 4 bases at V and 6 bases at J, with 6 bases between. This CDR3 is CSVAYDGYTF. CDR3 DNA sequence: TGCAGCGTTGCCTATGATGGCTACACCTTC. Drawing the rest from reference TRBV29-1 and TRBJ1-2, the complete variable domain is SAVISQKPSRDICQRGTSLTIQCQVDSQVTMMFWYRQQPGQSLTLIATANQGSEATYESGFVIDKFPISRPNLTFSTLTVSNMSPEDSSIYLCSVAYDGYTFGSGTRLTVV.

The V gene is TRBV7-2, the J gene TRBJ2-1; D unclear. This CDR3 comprises 14 residues. Trimming removed 2 bases from V and 4 bases from J, with 9 bases in between. CDR1 and CDR2 (germline): SGHTA, FQGNSA. DNA for the CDR3: TGTGCCAGCAGCTTATACCACCAATACAATGAGCAGTTCTTC. It encodes CASSLYHQYNEQFF.

This clonotype was detected only a few times. The V call is TRBV6-1, the J call TRBJ2-7; 9 nucleotides agree with TRBD2. V shed 6 bases, J shed 3 bases, and the junction held 6 bases outside the gene matches. Germline CDR1 and CDR2: MNHNS and SASEGT. This CDR3 has 14 amino acids. The CDR3 nucleotides read TGTGCCAGCAGAGATAGCGGGGGTAACTACGAGCAGTACTTC. It specifies CASRDSGGNYEQYF.

V and J are TRBV7-6 and TRBJ1-2; possible D gene TRBD1, 5 bases. The germline V gene encodes CDR1 SGHVS and CDR2 FNYEAQ. With 4 bases removed from V and 3 bases from J, the gap between germline ends came to 12 bases. The CDR3 spans 14 residues. CDR3 bases: TGTGCCAGCAGCTCCTATGGGGGAGACTATGGCTACACCTTC. Translating gives CASSSYGGDYGYTF.